This passage covers 9 T cell receptor beta chains from one sample sequenced in a study of cytomegalovirus exposure and HLA in healthy donors. PCR used 60 Vbeta primers and 13 Jbeta primers. Generated by immunoSEQ multiplex PCR, the TCRdb table keeps only in-frame clones and is missing some. The sample includes about 130,000 clones, roughly four fifths of them seen just once. The specimen sequenced was PBMCs. The origin of the receptors is a boy aged 2 to 10 in good health and CMV-seronegative.

This chain joins TRBV27 and TRBJ1-1; TRBD1 matches 10 bases. Looked up from germline, CDR1 is MNHEY and CDR2 is SMNVEV (reference sequence). This CDR3 comprises 16 residues. V trimming: 2 bases; J trimming: 3 bases; junction bases outside the gene matches: 6. The CDR3 nucleotides read TGTGCCAGCAGTTTAGGGAGACAGGGGGCGTACACTGAAGCTTTCTTT. Encoded protein: CASSLGRQGAYTEAFF.

The V gene is TRBV6-5, the J gene TRBJ2-5, with no clear D. The end of the DNA aligns better with TRBJ2-7, so the J call may be wrong. The CDR3 is made up of 14 amino acids. The germline CDR1 and CDR2 sequences are MNHEY and SVGAGI. The DNA for the CDR3 is TGTGCCAGCAGTTCCATCGACAAGTCCTACGAGCAGTACTTC. Translating it yields CASSSIDKSYEQYF.

The sample holds one count of this clone. This chain links TRBV4-3 with TRBJ1-2; D might be TRBD1 (6 bases). Germline loops: CDR1 LGHNA, CDR2 YSLEER. The CDR3 length is 16 residues. Trimming stripped 2 bases from V and 1 base from J, with 14 bases between. The CDR3, as DNA: TGCGCCAGCAGCCAATTCGGGACACTAGATAACTATGGCTACACCTTC. It encodes CASSQFGTLDNYGYTF.

The count of this clone is one. This chain uses TRBV20-1 with TRBJ2-7; D not resolved. The CDR3 is 11 amino acids. CDR1 DFQATT and CDR2 SNEGSKA come from the germline V gene (reference sequence). The V end lost 6 bases, the J end lost 2 bases, and 8 bases lay between the germline ends. The CDR3 DNA is TGCAGTGCCCGAGGCCCCTACGAGCAGTACGTC. The encoded protein is CSARGPYEQYV.

This chain uses TRBV30 with TRBJ2-7; TRBD1 aligns across 9 bases. V shed 3 bases and J 5 bases; nucleotides not matched to a gene: 8. Germline V CDR1 and CDR2: GTSNPN, SVGIG (reference sequence). This CDR3 is 14 amino acids long. CDR3 sequence: CAWSPLGQGNEQYF. CDR3 DNA: TGTGCCTGGAGCCCCCTGGGACAGGGAAACGAGCAGTACTTC.

The chain is built from TRBV12-1 and TRBJ2-6; TRBD1, the table's D call, was not compared with the DNA. TRBV12-1 is reported as a pseudogene. The CDR3 runs 18 residues. As DNA, the CDR3 is TGTGCCAGCAGCCCGATGGGGCAGAAGCGCTCTGGGGCCAACGTCCTGACTTTC. Translated, it gives CASSPMGQKRSGANVLTF.

The chain joins TRBV7-2 to TRBJ1-2; D is uncertain. Germline loops: CDR1 SGHTA, CDR2 FQGNSA. V was clipped by 1 base and J by 3 bases, with 12 bases between them. The CDR3 length is 15 residues. This CDR3 reads CASSLGAGLDYGYTF. CDR3 sequence (DNA): TGTGCCAGCAGCTTAGGCGCGGGCTTGGACTATGGCTACACCTTC.

The chain has TRBV7-2 and TRBJ1-2; a possible D gene is TRBD1 (6 bases). In germline, CDR1 is SGHTA, CDR2 FQGNSA. The CDR3 runs to 15 residues. Trimming pared 0 bases from V and 1 base from J, leaving 9 bases between. CDR3 DNA sequence: TGTGCCAGCAGCTTAGCGCCAGGGGTTAACTATGGCTACACCTTC. This sequence encodes CASSLAPGVNYGYTF.

CDR3 nucleotide sequence: TGTGCCAGCAGTTTGCTACGGGACACCGGGGCGGCCCTCCACTTT. This translates into CASSLLRDTGAALHF. J is TRBJ1-6 and V is TRBV27, with D perhaps TRBD1 (6 bases). V lost 3 bases and J lost 14, with 20 bases in between. The CDR3 totals 15 residues. Per germline, CDR1 MNHEY and CDR2 SMNVEV (reference sequence).